The 10 T cell receptor beta chains below were found in one sample sequenced in a study of shared clonotypes between healthy human individuals. Sequencing was performed with immunoSEQ multiplex PCR; in TCRdb, only in-frame clones are kept and a portion is missing. This table has some 690,000 clones, 90% appearing once. The source material was memory CD8+ T cells from PBMCs. Noted subset: CD45RO+ cells pooled with CCR7-negative TemRA cells. These receptors were collected from a man younger than 35 in good health. Some clones in this sample may be carry-over from other donors' samples.

The chain links TRBV6-7 to TRBJ2-7; 7 bases fit TRBD2. TRBV6-7 is an ORF for which the function is uncertain. Germline trimming cut 2 bases from V and 7 bases from J; bases unmatched to any gene: 14. The CDR3 runs 16 residues. CDR3 amino acids: CASSYANPRLAWEQYF. The CDR3 DNA reads TGTGCCAGCAGTTACGCAAACCCCCGACTAGCCTGGGAGCAGTACTTC.

The chain has TRBV29-1 and TRBJ1-2; maybe TRBD1 (6 bases). Germline values: CDR1 SQVTM, CDR2 ANQGSEA. The CDR3 is 15 amino acids. CDR3 sequence reads: CAQERGAPREGGYTF. In nucleotides, the CDR3 is TGCGCCCAAGAGAGGGGGGCCCCGAGGGAGGGGGGCTACACCTTC.

This rearrangement joins TRBV5-1 to TRBJ1-2; D gene uncertain. The V and J ends lost 5 bases and 8 bases respectively, with 10 bases between them. The CDR3 runs 11 residues. Germline V gene data show CDR1 as SGHRS and CDR2 as YFSETQ. The CDR3 sequence: CASSGDGGYTF. In DNA form, the CDR3 reads TGCGCCAGCAGTGGGGATGGCGGCTACACCTTC.

This chain links TRBV29-1 with TRBJ2-3; TRBD2 aligns across 15 bases. Germline assignment: CDR1 SQVTM and CDR2 ANQGSEA. The junction had 16 bases not matched to a gene; V was cut back by 7 bases and J by 8 bases. The CDR3 has 17 residues. In nucleotides, the CDR3 is TGCAGCGCCGGACTAGCGGGAGGGCCGGCGGTTTCCAGTACGCAGTATTTT. It translates to CSAGLAGGPAVSSTQYF.

This sequence joins TRBV7-9 and TRBJ2-3, with no clear D. The CDR3 contains 16 residues. CDR1 and CDR2 from the germline V gene are SEHNR and FQNEAQ (reference sequence). The V end was cut by 0 bases, the J end by 4 bases, with 14 bases between. The CDR3 region has the DNA TGTGCCAGCAGCTTAGCGTGGCGGCAACGTTCAGATACGCAGTATTTT. It yields the protein CASSLAWRQRSDTQYF.

This clone has just one count. The genes are TRBV18 and TRBJ2-7; 7 bases are a match to TRBD1. The V gene's germline CDR1 is KGHSH and CDR2 LQKENI. Germline trimming cut 4 bases from V and 2 bases from J; bases unmatched to any gene: 2. The CDR3 runs to 13 residues. The CDR3 nucleotides are TGTGCCAGCTCACGGGGACAGACCTACGAGCAGTACTTC. Translation: CASSRGQTYEQYF.

The CDR3: CASSEARGLRGSGNTIYF. The CDR3, as DNA: TGTGCCAGCAGTGAAGCGCGGGGACTTCGAGGCTCTGGAAACACCATATATTTT. The gene calls are TRBV2 and TRBJ1-3; possibly TRBD1 for D (5 bases). The CDR3 totals 18 residues. The ends were cut back, 0 bases at V and 0 bases at J, with 15 bases in the middle. Germline loops: CDR1 SNHLY, CDR2 FYNNEI.

This chain links TRBV7-2 with TRBJ1-4; D uncertain. CDR1 and CDR2 from the germline V gene are SGHTA and FQGNSA. Trimming removed 4 bases from V and 6 bases from J, with 9 bases in between. The CDR3 covers 13 residues. CDR3 sequence: CASSSRDDEKLFF. The CDR3 bases are TGTGCCAGCAGCTCGAGGGATGATGAAAAACTGTTTTTT.

J is TRBJ1-1 and V is TRBV6-5, with 8 bases that match TRBD1. CDR1 and CDR2 from the germline V gene are MNHEY and SVGAGI. There are 14 residues in the CDR3. Trimming at V came to 6 bases and at J to 5 bases, leaving 8 bases not matched to a gene. CDR3 sequence reads: CASRQDRGGTEAFF. In DNA, the CDR3 is TGTGCCAGCAGACAAGACAGGGGAGGAACTGAAGCTTTCTTT.

This clone was picked up one time. V and J are TRBV5-4 and TRBJ2-7; 10 nucleotides align to TRBD2. Germline CDR1 reads SGHNT; CDR2 reads YYREEE (reference sequence). CDR3 length: 14 amino acids. V dropped 2 bases and J dropped 4; count of bases not matched to a gene: 3. The CDR3 here is CASSFSGRKYEQYF. Here the CDR3 DNA reads TGTGCCAGCAGCTTTAGCGGGAGGAAGTACGAGCAGTACTTC. Filled out from reference TRBV5-4 and TRBJ2-7, the complete variable domain reads ETGVTQSPTHLIKTRGQQVTLRCSSQSGHNTVSWYQQALGQGPQFIFQYYREEENGRGNFPPRFSGLQFPNYSSELNVNALELDDSALYLCASSFSGRKYEQYFGPGTRLTVT.